The 24 T cell receptor beta chains presented below share a single source sample, sequenced in a study of human CD8 memory T cell subsets. TCR beta was sequenced from UMI-tagged 5' RACE libraries. Reprocessing the 5' RACE reads, TCRdb reports a single entry for every CDR3 protein and omits DNA. This sample lists 9,000 to 15,000 distinct CDR3 sequences; its ten largest clones have 12% to 15%. Sequencing was carried out using CD8+ T cells from PBMCs. Source of these receptors: a human donor in good health.

This chain joins TRBV20-1 and TRBJ2-7; TCRdb outputs TRBD1, but without DNA this stays unchecked. The CDR3 is made up of 14 amino acids. Germline CDR1 DFQATT, CDR2 SNEGSKA (reference sequence). CDR3 protein: CSAQGGWVSYEQYF.

The CDR3 protein is CASSSLGQGTHGYTF. The gene calls are TRBV6-6 and TRBJ1-2; no DNA is available, so the TRBD1 call from TCRdb remains unchecked. This CDR3 comprises 15 residues. Germline CDR1 is MNHNY and CDR2 is SVGAGI (reference sequence).

This chain joins TRBV29-1 and TRBJ1-2; TCRdb calls TRBD1, which cannot be checked without DNA. This CDR3 has 15 residues. CDR1 is SQVTM, CDR2 ANQGSEA, per germline. CDR3 in amino acids: CSGNMGRGTRHGYTF.

The chain recombines TRBV13 with TRBJ2-5; TCRdb's assignment of TRBD1 cannot be checked, as there is no DNA. CDR3 length: 16 amino acids. Germline V gene data show CDR1 as PRHDT and CDR2 as FYEKMQ (reference sequence). The CDR3 sequence is CASSSAGEEPQETQYF.

The V gene is TRBV15, the J gene TRBJ2-1; TCRdb's D call of TRBD2 is untestable without DNA. CDR3 size: 15 residues. Per the germline V gene, CDR1 is LNHNV and CDR2 is YYDKDF (reference sequence). This chain's CDR3 is CATSRERTSFHEQFF.

The CDR3 sequence is CASSQEGGLEQFF. The gene calls are TRBV4-1 and TRBJ2-1; TCRdb's D call of TRBD2 is untestable without DNA. The V gene's germline CDR1 is MGHRA and CDR2 YSYEKL. The CDR3 has 13 amino acids.

The chain carries TRBV7-6 and TRBJ1-1; the D call of TRBD1 rests on TCRdb alone, since no DNA is present to check it. Per the germline V gene, CDR1 is SGHVS and CDR2 is FNYEAQ. The CDR3 covers 14 residues. The CDR3 sequence: CASSYYRGGTEAFF.

The chain recombines TRBV7-9 with TRBJ2-3. Germline CDR1 is SEHNR and CDR2 is FQNEAQ (reference sequence). The CDR3 length is 16 residues. Here the CDR3 reads CASSLSFGGNTDTQYF.

The chain employs TRBV4-2 and TRBJ2-1; the D call from TCRdb, TRBD2, cannot be confirmed without DNA. The CDR3 consists of 16 residues. Germline V gives CDR1 LGHNA, CDR2 YNFKEQ. The CDR3 region is CASSQLREDGDNEQFF.

The chain combines TRBV5-4 with TRBJ2-5; TCRdb reports TRBD1, a call that lacks DNA to check it against. The V gene's germline CDR1 is SGHNT and CDR2 YYREEE (reference sequence). The CDR3 runs 13 residues. CDR3: CASSLVGGETQYF. Based on the CDR3 plus reference TRBV5-4 and TRBJ2-5, the full variable domain is ETGVTQSPTHLIKTRGQQVTLRCSSQSGHNTVSWYQQALGQGPQFIFQYYREEENGRGNFPPRFSGLQFPNYSSELNVNALELDDSALYLCASSLVGGETQYFGPGTRLLVL.

This sequence joins TRBV30 and TRBJ1-5; the D gene TCRdb calls, TRBD1, cannot be checked with no DNA. The V gene's germline CDR1 is GTSNPN and CDR2 SVGIG (reference sequence). This CDR3 has 13 amino acids. CDR3 sequence: CAWSNLGAAPQHF.

This chain links TRBV6-1 with TRBJ2-3; TCRdb's D call, TRBD2, is unchecked because there is no DNA. This CDR3 comprises 15 residues. Germline CDR1 is MNHNS and CDR2 is SASEGT. The chain's CDR3 is CASSEASGGPDTQYF.

CDR3: CASSTSGAFNEQFF. The chain employs TRBV19 and TRBJ2-1; absent DNA, TCRdb's TRBD2 call cannot be checked. Germline V gives CDR1 LNHDA, CDR2 SQIVND (reference sequence). The CDR3 runs 14 residues.

The chain has TRBV27 and TRBJ2-1; the D call from TCRdb, TRBD2, cannot be confirmed without DNA. There are 16 residues in the CDR3. CDR1 is MNHEY and CDR2 is SMNVEV in the germline V gene (reference sequence). CDR3: CASSARTADNYNEQFF.

By frequency, this clonotype is large. The chain uses TRBV29-1 and TRBJ1-1. The CDR3 has 12 residues. Germline V gene data show CDR1 as SQVTM and CDR2 as ANQGSEA. The CDR3 spells CSAHPRGSEAFF.

V gene TRBV5-1 combines with J gene TRBJ2-1. CDR1 is SGHRS, CDR2 YFSETQ, per germline. This CDR3 is 15 amino acids long. The CDR3 sequence: CASSLLGNSYNEQFF.

The V call is TRBV7-9, the J call TRBJ2-2; the TRBD1 assignment by TCRdb is unverifiable without DNA. The germline V gene encodes CDR1 SEHNR and CDR2 FQNEAQ (reference sequence). This CDR3 is built from 14 residues. CDR3 residues: CASSFEGATGELFF.

The CDR3 here is CASSQQLNTGELFF. V and J are TRBV7-6 and TRBJ2-2. This CDR3 spans 14 amino acids. Looked up from germline, CDR1 is SGHVS and CDR2 is FNYEAQ.

The rearrangement links TRBV7-2 to TRBJ1-1. CDR3 length: 16 amino acids. The V gene's germline CDR1 is SGHTA and CDR2 FQGNSA. The CDR3: CASSLVAGYVDTEAFF.

This chain links TRBV27 with TRBJ2-3; TCRdb indicates TRBD1, and absent DNA this call remains unverified. The CDR3 runs to 12 residues. Germline CDR1 reads MNHEY; CDR2 reads SMNVEV (reference sequence). CDR3 loop: CASSFGGDTQYF.

This clonotype ranks as medium-sized in terms of frequency. This chain connects TRBV7-2 to TRBJ2-7; TCRdb's D call, TRBD2, is unchecked because there is no DNA. The CDR3 totals 14 residues. Germline values: CDR1 SGHTA, CDR2 FQGNSA. CDR3: CASNQPGPSYEQYF.

The V and J genes are TRBV20-1 and TRBJ2-1; TCRdb's assignment of TRBD2 cannot be checked, as there is no DNA. Germline CDR1 is DFQATT and CDR2 is SNEGSKA (reference sequence). This CDR3 spans 16 amino acids. CDR3 residues: CSARDPGTSAINEQFF.

This chain connects TRBV20-1 to TRBJ2-1; with no DNA, the TCRdb D assignment of TRBD1 cannot be verified. The germline gives CDR1 DFQATT, CDR2 SNEGSKA (reference sequence). The CDR3 length is 16 residues. Here the CDR3 reads CSARVRGSAGYNEQFF.

The chain is built from TRBV20-1 and TRBJ2-3; TCRdb lists TRBD2, though no DNA is available to test this call. This CDR3 is built from 17 residues. CDR1 and CDR2 (germline): DFQATT, SNEGSKA (reference sequence). The CDR3: CSARDIRSVRGTDTQYF.